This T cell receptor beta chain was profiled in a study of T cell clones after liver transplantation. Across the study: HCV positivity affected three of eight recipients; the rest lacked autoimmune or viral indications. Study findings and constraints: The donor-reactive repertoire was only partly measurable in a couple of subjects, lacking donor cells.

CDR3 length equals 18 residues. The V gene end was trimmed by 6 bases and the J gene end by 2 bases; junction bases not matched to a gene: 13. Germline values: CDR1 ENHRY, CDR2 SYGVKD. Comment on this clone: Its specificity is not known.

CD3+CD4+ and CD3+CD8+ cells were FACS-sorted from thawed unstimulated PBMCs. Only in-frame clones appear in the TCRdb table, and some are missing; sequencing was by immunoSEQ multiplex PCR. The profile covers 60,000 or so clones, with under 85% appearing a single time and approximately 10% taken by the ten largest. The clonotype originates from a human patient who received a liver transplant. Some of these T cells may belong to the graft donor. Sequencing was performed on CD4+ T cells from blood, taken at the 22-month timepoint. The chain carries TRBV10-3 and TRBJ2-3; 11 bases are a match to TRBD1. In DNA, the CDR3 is TGTGCCATCAGGGGACAGGGGGAGAGCGGGGCCTACACAGATACGCAGTATTTT. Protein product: CAIRGQGESGAYTDTQYF.